The present TCR beta chain was sequenced within a study of T cell responses to AZD1222 COVID-19 vaccine. Findings and caveats of the study: Donors in the cohort were predominantly white British and more often female, and clonal diversity was possibly underestimated. No repertoire was sampled before or during the peak T cell response, only after it. Of spike-specific TCRs, nearly half reportedly target regions left unmutated in variants.

Germline V gives CDR1 MNHNY, CDR2 SVGAGI (reference sequence). The length of the CDR3 is 13 residues. V was shortened by 6 bases and J by 1 base, with 9 bases between the two germline ends. Comments on this clone: Its antigen is unidentified.

Clones were read by immunoSEQ multiplex PCR, and TCRdb kept only the in-frame ones, dropping some. This sample yields 200,000 or so clones, of which 85% to 95% are seen a single time; 8.5% to 12% belongs to the top ten. The receptor was isolated from an adult in good health. This chain connects TRBV6-6 to TRBJ1-2; D is unresolved. Material: peripheral blood, obtained on day 0 of AZD1222 vaccination. CDR3 residues: CASSLSNNYGYTF. The CDR3, as DNA: TGTGCCAGCAGCCTGTCTAATAACTATGGCTACACCTTC.